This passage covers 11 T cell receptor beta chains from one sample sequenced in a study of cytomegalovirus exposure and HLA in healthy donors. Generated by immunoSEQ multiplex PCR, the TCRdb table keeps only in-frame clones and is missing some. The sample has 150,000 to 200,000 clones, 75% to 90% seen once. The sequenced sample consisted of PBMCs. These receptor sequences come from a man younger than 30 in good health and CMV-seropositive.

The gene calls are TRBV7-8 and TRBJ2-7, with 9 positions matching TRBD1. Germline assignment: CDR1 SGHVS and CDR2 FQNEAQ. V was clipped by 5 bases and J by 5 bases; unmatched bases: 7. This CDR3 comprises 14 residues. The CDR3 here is CASSTRDRVHEQYF. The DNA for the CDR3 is TGTGCCAGCAGCACCCGGGACAGGGTCCACGAGCAGTACTTC.

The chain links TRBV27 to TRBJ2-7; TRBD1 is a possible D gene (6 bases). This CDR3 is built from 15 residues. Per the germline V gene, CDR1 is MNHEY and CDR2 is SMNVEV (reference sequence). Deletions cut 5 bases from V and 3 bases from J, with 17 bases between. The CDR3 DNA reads TGTGCCAGCAGTACTCGGGACATCCTCCTCTACGAGCAGTACTTC. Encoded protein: CASSTRDILLYEQYF.

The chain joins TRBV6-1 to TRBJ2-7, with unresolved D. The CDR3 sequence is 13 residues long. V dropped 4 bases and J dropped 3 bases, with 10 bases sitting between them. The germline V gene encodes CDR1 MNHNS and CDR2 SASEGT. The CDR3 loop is CASSVYSNYEQYF. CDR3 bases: TGTGCCAGCAGTGTTTACAGTAACTACGAGCAGTACTTC.

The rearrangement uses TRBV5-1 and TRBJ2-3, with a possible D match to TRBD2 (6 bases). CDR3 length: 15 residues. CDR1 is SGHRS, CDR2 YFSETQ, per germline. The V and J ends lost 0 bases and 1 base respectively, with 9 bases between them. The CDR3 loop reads CASSLAGDRTDTQYF. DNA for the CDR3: TGCGCCAGCAGCTTGGCGGGGGACCGCACAGATACGCAGTATTTT.

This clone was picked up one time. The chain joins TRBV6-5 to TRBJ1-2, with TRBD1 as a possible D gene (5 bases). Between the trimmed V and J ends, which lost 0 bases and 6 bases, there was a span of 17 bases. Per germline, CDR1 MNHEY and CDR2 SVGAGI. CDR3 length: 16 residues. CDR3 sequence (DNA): TGTGCCAGCAGTTACTCATGGACACGAGTGGGGAATGGCTACACCTTC. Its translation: CASSYSWTRVGNGYTF.

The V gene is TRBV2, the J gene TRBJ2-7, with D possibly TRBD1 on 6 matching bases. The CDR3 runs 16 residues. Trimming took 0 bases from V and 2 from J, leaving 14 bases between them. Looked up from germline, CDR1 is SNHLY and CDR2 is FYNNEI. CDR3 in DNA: TGTGCCAGCAGTGAAGCGCCCCCGGACAGTACCTACGAGCAGTACTTC. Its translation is CASSEAPPDSTYEQYF.

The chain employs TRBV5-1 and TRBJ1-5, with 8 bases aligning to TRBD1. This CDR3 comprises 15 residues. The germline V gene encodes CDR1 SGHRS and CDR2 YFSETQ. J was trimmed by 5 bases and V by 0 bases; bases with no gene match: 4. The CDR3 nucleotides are TGCGCCAGCAGCTTGGTCCAGGGGGCAGATCAGCCCCAGCATTTT. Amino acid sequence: CASSLVQGADQPQHF.

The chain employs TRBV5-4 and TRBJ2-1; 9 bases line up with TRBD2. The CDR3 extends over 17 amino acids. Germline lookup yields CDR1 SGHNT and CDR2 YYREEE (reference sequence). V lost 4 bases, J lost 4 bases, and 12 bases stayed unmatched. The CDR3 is CASSRDSTSGDYNEQFF. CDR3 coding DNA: TGTGCCAGCAGCCGGGACTCGACTAGCGGAGATTACAATGAGCAGTTCTTC.

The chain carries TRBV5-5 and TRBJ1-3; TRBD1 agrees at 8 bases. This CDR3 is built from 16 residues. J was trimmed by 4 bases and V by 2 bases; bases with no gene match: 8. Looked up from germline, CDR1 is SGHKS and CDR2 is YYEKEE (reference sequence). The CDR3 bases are TGTGCCAGCAGCTTTCAACCAGGGGGCGCGGGAAACACCATATATTTT. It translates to CASSFQPGGAGNTIYF.

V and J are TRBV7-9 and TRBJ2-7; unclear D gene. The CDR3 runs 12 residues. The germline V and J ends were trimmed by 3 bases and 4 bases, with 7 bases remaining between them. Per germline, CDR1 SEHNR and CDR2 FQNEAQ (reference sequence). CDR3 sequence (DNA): TGTGCCAGCAGCTTCATCCGGTACGAGCAGTACTTC. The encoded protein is CASSFIRYEQYF. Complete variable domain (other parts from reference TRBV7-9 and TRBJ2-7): DTGVSQNPRHKITKRGQNVTFRCDPISEHNRLYWYRQTLGQGPEFLTYFQNEAQLEKSRLLSDRFSAERPKGSFSTLEIQRTEQGDSAMYLCASSFIRYEQYFGPGTRLTVT.

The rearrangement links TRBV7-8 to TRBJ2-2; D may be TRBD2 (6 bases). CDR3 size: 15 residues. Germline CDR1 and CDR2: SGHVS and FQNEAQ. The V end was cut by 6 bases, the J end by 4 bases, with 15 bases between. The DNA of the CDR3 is TGTGCCAGCAGAACTTTGCGGGACGCCACCGGGGAGCTGTTTTTT. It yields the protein CASRTLRDATGELFF.